The rows below give T cell receptor beta chains drawn from one sample of a study of blood T cell repertoires in COVID-19. Profiling relied on immunoSEQ multiplex PCR, and the TCRdb table lists in-frame clones only, not all of them. The repertoire consists of some 240,000 clones, with around 84% occurring once and the leading ten covering 5% to 8%. Input material: PBMCs or T cells enriched from blood (not recorded which). Receptors originate from a woman aged 45 to 65 who had been exposed to COVID-19. Both conserved end residues are part of each CDR3.

J gene,V gene,CDR3 protein
TRBJ1-6,TRBV7-9,CASSLLQPNYNSPLHF
TRBJ1-2,TRBV10-2,CASSETGESYYGYTF
TRBJ1-1,TRBV9,CASSATGFTEAFF
TRBJ2-7,TRBV5-4,CASSYERVGAYEQYF
TRBJ1-6,TRBV6-4,CASSDNPSGNSPLHF
TRBJ1-1,TRBV7-2,CASSPDRVSNTEAFF
TRBJ2-3,TRBV5-1,CASSFDNTQYF
TRBJ2-1,TRBV11-2,CASSLASGVNEQFF
TRBJ2-7,TRBV15,CATSRVRGTSSYEQYF
TRBJ2-2,TRBV3-1/TRBV3-2,CASLRQGGQDTGELFF
TRBJ2-2,TRBV28,CASSRAGLKNGELFF
TRBJ1-1,TRBV29-1,CSVDERAGEAFF
TRBJ1-4,TRBV23-1,CASSRGGPNEKLFF
TRBJ2-7,TRBV7-2,CASSWGGTGETYEQYF
TRBJ2-2,TRBV7-2,CASSPKGRQTGELFF
TRBJ2-1,TRBV7-9,CASSLGAGGLSYNEQFF
TRBJ2-7,TRBV6-1,CASSEDFHYEQYF
TRBJ2-3,TRBV18,CASSMGRQGGTDTQYF
TRBJ1-6,TRBV19,CASSRSGGLYSPLHF
TRBJ1-1,TRBV5-1,CASSWAGGTTEAFF
TRBJ1-1,TRBV24-1,CATSDIRTEGAEAFF
TRBJ2-3,TRBV29-1,CSVEGRFTDTQYF
TRBJ2-7,TRBV11-2,CASSLGTGAYEQYF
TRBJ1-3,TRBV13,CASTWGGGSGNTIYF
TRBJ1-3,TRBV5-3,CARSPQKGLNTIYF
TRBJ2-1,TRBV30,CAWRQGWNEQFF
TRBJ2-3,TRBV11-2,CASSRDYRDTQYF
TRBJ2-1,TRBV11-3,CASSLGRSSEQFF
TRBJ2-5,TRBV4-3,CASSQGGSPQETQYF
TRBJ1-6,TRBV7-9,CASSPSTGKGSPLHF
TRBJ1-1,TRBV5-4,CASSLEGGGHTEAFF
TRBJ1-1,TRBV24-1,CATSDHSGTGGTEAFF
TRBJ2-5,TRBV14,CASSRYRGETQYF
TRBJ2-3,TRBV6-4,CASSDTAAGGTDTQYF
TRBJ1-1,TRBV30,CAWSVLGGTDLNTEAFF
TRBJ1-4,TRBV2,CASKPDRLNEKLFF
TRBJ1-1,TRBV12-3/TRBV12-4,CASSLRQIEAFF
TRBJ2-4,TRBV10-1,CAAPPEGLPNIQYF
TRBJ2-3,TRBV5-1,CASSWQGGEDTQYF
TRBJ1-5,TRBV19,CASSARGSLWPQHF
TRBJ2-1,TRBV12-3/TRBV12-4,CASTEQGRNEQFF
TRBJ1-4,TRBV11-2,CASSSRGAATNEKLFF